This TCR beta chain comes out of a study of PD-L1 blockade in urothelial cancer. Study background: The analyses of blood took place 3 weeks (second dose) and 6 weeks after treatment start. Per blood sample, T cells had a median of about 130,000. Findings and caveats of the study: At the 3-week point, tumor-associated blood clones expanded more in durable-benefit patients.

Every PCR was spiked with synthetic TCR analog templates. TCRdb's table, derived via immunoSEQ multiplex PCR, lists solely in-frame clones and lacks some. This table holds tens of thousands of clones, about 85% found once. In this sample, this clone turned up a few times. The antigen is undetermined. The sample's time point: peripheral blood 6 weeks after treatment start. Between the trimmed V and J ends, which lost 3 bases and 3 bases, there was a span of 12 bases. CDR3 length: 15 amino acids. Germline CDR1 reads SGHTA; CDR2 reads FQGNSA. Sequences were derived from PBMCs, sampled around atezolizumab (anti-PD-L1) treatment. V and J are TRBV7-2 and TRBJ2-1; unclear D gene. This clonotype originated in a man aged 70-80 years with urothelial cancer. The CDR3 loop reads CASSLVAAYYNEQFF. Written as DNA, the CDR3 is TGTGCCAGCAGCTTGGTGGCGGCTTACTACAATGAGCAGTTCTTC.